The 18 T cell receptor beta chains given below trace back to one sample, sequenced in a study of control samples from healthy donors and cancer patients. TCRdb's copy holds only in-frame clones and misses some; the assay was immunoSEQ multiplex PCR. The table lists 350,000 to 450,000 clones, approximately 92% of them singletons. The specimen sequenced was PBMCs. The origin of the receptors is a middle-aged man with head and neck cancer.

The chain carries TRBV2 and TRBJ1-5; unclear D gene. Germline CDR1 reads SNHLY; CDR2 reads FYNNEI. The CDR3 is made up of 15 amino acids. Deletions cut 1 base from V and 6 bases from J, with 13 bases between. CDR3 sequence (DNA): TGTGCCAGCAGTGAAGGGGCCCCGGTCGGTCAGCCCCAGCATTTT. It is translated as CASSEGAPVGQPQHF.

This clone was recorded once. This sequence joins TRBV5-1 and TRBJ2-2; D may be TRBD1 (6 bases). V was shortened by 7 bases and J by 3 bases, with 13 bases between the two germline ends. This CDR3 region has 14 residues. The germline V gene encodes CDR1 SGHRS and CDR2 YFSETQ. CDR3 in DNA: TGCGCCAGCTTGGGGGCCAGGGACACCGGGGAGCTGTTTTTT. Its protein product is CASLGARDTGELFF.

This clone was counted between two and nine times. The gene calls are TRBV18 and TRBJ1-4; 7 bases align to TRBD1. Per the germline V gene, CDR1 is KGHSH and CDR2 is LQKENI. The V and J ends lost 4 bases and 7 bases, in that order; junction bases with no gene match: 9. The CDR3 has 15 amino acids. CDR3 nucleotide sequence: TGTGCCAGCTCACTACCGACAGGGTCGATTGAAAAACTGTTTTTT. This encodes CASSLPTGSIEKLFF.

The chain joins TRBV7-3 to TRBJ2-7; possibly TRBD2 for D (5 bases). Germline assignment: CDR1 SGHTA and CDR2 FQGTGA. The CDR3 is made up of 14 amino acids. Trimming pared 5 bases from V and 3 bases from J, leaving 14 bases between. The CDR3 sequence is CASSQRTGNYEQYF. The CDR3 DNA reads as TGTGCCAGCAGCCAAAGGACGGGGAACTACGAGCAGTACTTC. Complete variable domain (other parts from reference TRBV7-3 and TRBJ2-7): GAGVSQTPSNKVTEKGKYVELRCDPISGHTALYWYRQSLGQGPEFLIYFQGTGAADDSGLPNDRFFAVRPEGSVSTLKIQRTERGDSAVYLCASSQRTGNYEQYFGPGTRLTVT.

The chain is built from TRBV28 and TRBJ1-1; D gene unclear. Deletions cut 8 bases from V and 6 bases from J, with 16 bases between. CDR1 is MDHEN and CDR2 is SYDVKM in the germline V gene. The CDR3 sequence is 13 residues long. The CDR3 nucleotides read TGTGCCAGCGAACTATTGACCGGCCCTGAAGCTTTCTTT. Translating it yields CASELLTGPEAFF.

The V gene is TRBV19, the J gene TRBJ1-2, with D possibly TRBD1 on 5 matching bases. The CDR3 loop spans 15 amino acids. The germline V gene encodes CDR1 LNHDA and CDR2 SQIVND (reference sequence). Trimming removed 4 bases from V and 8 bases from J, with 20 bases in between. The CDR3 DNA sequence: TGTGCCAGTAGTACCAACGGGGCAGGGACGGAAGGCTACACCTTC. Translation gives CASSTNGAGTEGYTF.

The chain carries TRBV30 and TRBJ2-7; D is unclear. Germline V gene data show CDR1 as GTSNPN and CDR2 as SVGIG (reference sequence). V was cut by 0 bases and J by 3 bases, with 18 bases left in between. The CDR3 covers 16 residues. The CDR3 spells CAWSVGANRVFYEQYF. For the CDR3, the DNA is TGTGCCTGGAGTGTAGGAGCAAACAGAGTATTCTACGAGCAGTACTTC.

The chain has TRBV18 and TRBJ2-3, with 12 positions matching TRBD2. Germline assignment: CDR1 KGHSH and CDR2 LQKENI. V shed 3 bases and J 7 bases; nucleotides not matched to a gene: 8. The CDR3 length is 16 residues. The CDR3 nucleotides are TGTGCCAGCTCACCTCCGGCTAGCGGGGGGGTGTATACGCAGTATTTT. Its protein is CASSPPASGGVYTQYF.

In its sample, this clone was seen once. The chain joins TRBV7-2 to TRBJ1-3; D is possibly TRBD1 (6 bases). In germline, CDR1 is SGHTA, CDR2 FQGNSA. V lost 5 bases, J lost 4 bases, and 9 bases lay in between. CDR3 length: 13 amino acids. The CDR3 DNA reads TGTGCCAGCAGCATCGGACAGGGAAACACCATATATTTT. Amino acids: CASSIGQGNTIYF.

This chain joins TRBV7-3 and TRBJ2-2; D not certain. The ends were cut back, 5 bases at V and 4 bases at J, with 14 bases in the middle. Germline CDR1 and CDR2: SGHTA and FQGTGA. This CDR3 has 15 residues. CDR3 nucleotide sequence: TGTGCCAGCAGCCAAATGGCCCAATCCACCGGGGAGCTGTTTTTT. Amino acids: CASSQMAQSTGELFF. Together with reference TRBV7-3 and TRBJ2-2, the CDR3 gives the full variable domain: GAGVSQTPSNKVTEKGKYVELRCDPISGHTALYWYRQSLGQGPEFLIYFQGTGAADDSGLPNDRFFAVRPEGSVSTLKIQRTERGDSAVYLCASSQMAQSTGELFFGEGSRLTVL.

This chain links TRBV6-5 with TRBJ1-6; no clear D gene. V lost 2 bases and J lost 14, with 16 bases in between. Germline CDR1 MNHEY, CDR2 SVGAGI. This CDR3 contains 14 residues. The CDR3 nucleotides are TGTGCCAGCAGTTACGACCACGGGGAGGTGGCCCTCCACTTT. This sequence encodes CASSYDHGEVALHF.

The chain combines TRBV6-8 with TRBJ1-5; 7 bases map to TRBD1. The CDR3 runs 15 residues. V gave up 5 bases and J gave up 0 bases; unmatched junction bases: 4. CDR1 and CDR2 from the germline V gene are MNHGY and SAAAGT. Here the CDR3 reads CASSLDRLSNQPQHF. The CDR3 DNA sequence: TGTGCCAGCAGTCTGGACAGGCTTAGCAATCAGCCCCAGCATTTT.

The chain combines TRBV28 with TRBJ1-3; D is possibly TRBD1 (5 bases). Germline V gene lookup returns CDR1 MDHEN and CDR2 SYDVKM. The CDR3 covers 15 residues. V was shortened by 7 bases and J by 0 bases, with 13 bases between the two germline ends. For the CDR3, the DNA is TGTGCCAGCAAGGGACTTACAGGCTCTGGAAACACCATATATTTT. Its translation is CASKGLTGSGNTIYF.

V usage is TRBV28 and J usage is TRBJ1-3; no clear D gene. Germline loops: CDR1 MDHEN, CDR2 SYDVKM. The CDR3 extends over 14 amino acids. V lost 0 bases, J lost 1 base, and 4 bases lay in between. CDR3 sequence (DNA): TGTGCCAGCAGTTTATGGGGGTCTGGAAACACCATATATTTT. Protein: CASSLWGSGNTIYF.

V is TRBV5-4 and J is TRBJ2-7; D ambiguous. The ends were cut back, 0 bases at V and 2 bases at J, with 12 bases in the middle. CDR3 size: 15 residues. The germline CDR1 and CDR2 sequences are SGHNT and YYREEE (reference sequence). The CDR3 sequence is CASSLESKPTYEQYF. The CDR3 nucleotides are TGTGCCAGCAGCTTGGAAAGCAAACCCACCTACGAGCAGTACTTC. The full variable domain, in which reference TRBV5-4 and TRBJ2-7 provide the parts outside the CDR3, is ETGVTQSPTHLIKTRGQQVTLRCSSQSGHNTVSWYQQALGQGPQFIFQYYREEENGRGNFPPRFSGLQFPNYSSELNVNALELDDSALYLCASSLESKPTYEQYFGPGTRLTVT.

The chain carries TRBV24-1 and TRBJ2-2, with D maybe TRBD1 (5 bases). This CDR3 comprises 16 residues. Trimming pared 4 bases from V and 6 bases from J, leaving 17 bases between. Germline V gene lookup returns CDR1 KGHDR and CDR2 SFDVKD. CDR3 residues: CATSDPSQGRAGELFF. CDR3 DNA sequence: TGTGCCACCAGTGACCCTAGTCAGGGAAGAGCCGGGGAGCTGTTTTTT.

J is TRBJ2-2 and V is TRBV19, with D perhaps matching TRBD2 (6 bases). The CDR3 covers 15 residues. V gave up 6 bases and J gave up 4 bases, with 15 bases separating them. Germline-derived CDR1 and CDR2 are LNHDA and SQIVND (reference sequence). CDR3 sequence reads: CASSSGVLSTGELFF. The CDR3 nucleotides are TGTGCCAGTAGCTCGGGAGTTTTAAGCACCGGGGAGCTGTTTTTT.

This clone has a single count. V is TRBV24-1 and J is TRBJ2-3; 9 positions match TRBD1. The germline CDR1 and CDR2 sequences are KGHDR and SFDVKD. This CDR3 contains 17 residues. The J segment lost 4 bases and the V segment lost 0 bases, leaving 7 bases of the junction unmatched. This CDR3 reads CATSDLGADRGADTQYF. Written as DNA, the CDR3 is TGTGCCACCAGTGATTTGGGCGCCGACAGGGGGGCAGATACGCAGTATTTT.